This T cell receptor (beta chain) was sequenced during a study of T cell repertoires in cytomegalovirus infection. In regard to this clonotype: The antigen is undetermined.

The CDR3 spans 8 residues. The germline V gene encodes CDR1 SQVTM and CDR2 ANQGSEA. V lost 7 bases and J 6 bases, leaving 3 bases between the germline ends. TCRdb processed the reads anew with MiXCR; each CDR3 protein has one entry. The data hold some 320,000 distinct CDR3 sequences, with almost 30% observed a single time. The chain employs TRBV29-1 and TRBJ1-1, with D hard to call. The sequences come from cultured PBMCs, collected from culture after CMV antigen stimulation. The origin of this receptor is a human donor in good health (CMV status not recorded). Some clones in this sample may be carry-over from other donors' samples. The DNA of the CDR3 is TGCAGCGCCTCTGAAGCTTTCTTT. As protein: CSASEAFF.